These 2 T cell receptor beta chains originate from one sample sequenced in a study of cytotoxic CD8 clonotypes in ibrutinib-treated CLL. Clones were read by immunoSEQ multiplex PCR, and TCRdb kept only the in-frame ones, dropping some. The profile shows just over 45,000 clones, less than 70% of them singletons. The source was PBMCs, collected after 12 months of ibrutinib treatment. Receptor source: a human donor with chronic lymphocytic leukemia.

This clone appeared a few times. This chain connects TRBV11-2 to TRBJ1-2; D perhaps matches TRBD1 (5 bases). The V end lost 5 bases, the J end lost 4 bases, and 14 bases lay between the germline ends. Germline loops: CDR1 SGHAT, CDR2 FQNNGV. This CDR3 comprises 14 residues. The CDR3 loop reads CASSPSPGSYGYTF. In nucleotides, the CDR3 is TGTGCCAGCAGCCCCTCACCAGGGTCCTATGGCTACACCTTC.

The chain carries TRBV13 and TRBJ2-7; unclear D gene. V was shortened by 5 bases and J by 0 bases, with 11 bases between the two germline ends. CDR1 is PRHDT, CDR2 FYEKMQ, per germline (reference sequence). CDR3 size: 14 residues. The CDR3 coding sequence is TGTGCCAGCAGCCCAGGTGGACCCTCCTACGAGCAGTACTTC. This translates into CASSPGGPSYEQYF. Based on the CDR3 plus reference TRBV13 and TRBJ2-7, the full variable domain is AAGVIQSPRHLIKEKRETATLKCYPIPRHDTVYWYQQGPGQDPQFLISFYEKMQSDKGSIPDRFSAQQFSDYHSELNMSSLELGDSALYFCASSPGGPSYEQYFGPGTRLTVT.